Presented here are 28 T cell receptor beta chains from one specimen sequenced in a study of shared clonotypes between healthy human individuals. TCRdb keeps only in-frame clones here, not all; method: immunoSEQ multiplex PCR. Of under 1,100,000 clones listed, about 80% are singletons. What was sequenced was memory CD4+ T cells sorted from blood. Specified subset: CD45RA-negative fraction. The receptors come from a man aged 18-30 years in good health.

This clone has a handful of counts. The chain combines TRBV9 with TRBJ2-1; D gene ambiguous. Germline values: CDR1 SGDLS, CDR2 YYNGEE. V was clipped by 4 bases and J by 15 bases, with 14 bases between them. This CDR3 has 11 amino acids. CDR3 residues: CASSPRAGRFF. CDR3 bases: TGTGCCAGCAGCCCCCGCGCCGGGCGGTTCTTC.

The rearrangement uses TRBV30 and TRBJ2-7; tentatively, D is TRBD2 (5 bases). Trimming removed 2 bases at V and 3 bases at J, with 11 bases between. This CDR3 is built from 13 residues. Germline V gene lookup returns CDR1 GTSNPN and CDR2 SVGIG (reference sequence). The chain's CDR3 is CAWSLGRGYEQYF. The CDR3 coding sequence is TGTGCCTGGAGTCTAGGACGGGGCTACGAGCAGTACTTC.

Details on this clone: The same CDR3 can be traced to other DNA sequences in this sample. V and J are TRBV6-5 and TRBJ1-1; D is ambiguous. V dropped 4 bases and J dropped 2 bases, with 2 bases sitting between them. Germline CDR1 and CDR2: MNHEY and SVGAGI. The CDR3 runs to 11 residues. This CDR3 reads CASSSNTEAFF. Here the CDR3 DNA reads TGTGCCAGCAGTTCCAACACTGAAGCTTTCTTT.

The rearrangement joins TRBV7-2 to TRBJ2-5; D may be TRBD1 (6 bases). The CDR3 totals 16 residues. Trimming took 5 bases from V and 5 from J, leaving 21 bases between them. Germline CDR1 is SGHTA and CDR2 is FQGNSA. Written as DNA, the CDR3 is TGTGCCAGCAGCCAAGGGGTCCAACAGGGAGCGGAGACCCAGTACTTC. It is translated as CASSQGVQQGAETQYF.

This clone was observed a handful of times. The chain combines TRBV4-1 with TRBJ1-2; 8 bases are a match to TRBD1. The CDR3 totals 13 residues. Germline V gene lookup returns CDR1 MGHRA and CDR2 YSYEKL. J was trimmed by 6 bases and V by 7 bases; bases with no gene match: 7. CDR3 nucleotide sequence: TGCGCCAGCACCGGACAGGGCGTGGATGGCTACACCTTC. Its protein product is CASTGQGVDGYTF.

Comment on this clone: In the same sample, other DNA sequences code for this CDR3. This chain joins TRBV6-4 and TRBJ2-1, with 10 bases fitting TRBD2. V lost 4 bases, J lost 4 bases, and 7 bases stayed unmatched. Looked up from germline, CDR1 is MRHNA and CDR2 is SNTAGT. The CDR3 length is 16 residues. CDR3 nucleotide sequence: TGTGCCAGCAGTGCCTTAGCGGGGGGCGGATACAATGAGCAGTTCTTC. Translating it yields CASSALAGGGYNEQFF.

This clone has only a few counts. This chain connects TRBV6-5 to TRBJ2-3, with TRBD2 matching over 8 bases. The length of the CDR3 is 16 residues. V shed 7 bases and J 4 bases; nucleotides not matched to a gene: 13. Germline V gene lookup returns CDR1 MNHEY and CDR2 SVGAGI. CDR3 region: CASIFSGTSKADTQYF. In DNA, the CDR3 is TGTGCCAGCATTTTCTCCGGGACTAGTAAGGCAGATACGCAGTATTTT.

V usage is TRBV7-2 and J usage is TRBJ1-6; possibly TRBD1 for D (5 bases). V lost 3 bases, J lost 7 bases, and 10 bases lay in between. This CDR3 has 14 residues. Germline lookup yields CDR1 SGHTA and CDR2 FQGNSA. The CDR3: CASSFQGANSPLHF. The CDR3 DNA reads TGTGCCAGCAGCTTCCAAGGGGCGAATTCACCCCTCCACTTT.

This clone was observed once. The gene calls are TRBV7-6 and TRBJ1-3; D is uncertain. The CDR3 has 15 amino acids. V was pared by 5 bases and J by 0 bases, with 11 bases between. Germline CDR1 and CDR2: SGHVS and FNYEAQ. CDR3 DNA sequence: TGTGCCAGCAGCCAGGACCGCGGCTCTGGAAACACCATATATTTT. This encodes CASSQDRGSGNTIYF.

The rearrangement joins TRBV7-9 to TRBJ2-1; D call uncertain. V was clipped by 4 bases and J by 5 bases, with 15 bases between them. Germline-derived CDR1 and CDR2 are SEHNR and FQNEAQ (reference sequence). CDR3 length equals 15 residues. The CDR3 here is CASSSWTGLDNEQFF. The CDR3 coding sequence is TGTGCCAGCAGCTCATGGACCGGGCTGGACAATGAGCAGTTCTTC.

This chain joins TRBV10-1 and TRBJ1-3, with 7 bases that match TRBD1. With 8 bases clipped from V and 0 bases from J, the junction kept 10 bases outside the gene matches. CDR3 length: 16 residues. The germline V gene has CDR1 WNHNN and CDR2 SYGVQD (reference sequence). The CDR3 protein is CASAATGPNSGNTIYF. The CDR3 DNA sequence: TGCGCCAGCGCAGCGACAGGGCCGAACTCTGGAAACACCATATATTTT.

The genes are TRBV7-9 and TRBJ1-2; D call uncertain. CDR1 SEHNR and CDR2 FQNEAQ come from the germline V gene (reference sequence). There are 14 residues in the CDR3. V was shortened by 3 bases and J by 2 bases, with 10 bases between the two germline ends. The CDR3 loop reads CASSLFQANYGYTF. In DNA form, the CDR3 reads TGTGCCAGCAGCTTGTTTCAGGCAAACTATGGCTACACCTTC.

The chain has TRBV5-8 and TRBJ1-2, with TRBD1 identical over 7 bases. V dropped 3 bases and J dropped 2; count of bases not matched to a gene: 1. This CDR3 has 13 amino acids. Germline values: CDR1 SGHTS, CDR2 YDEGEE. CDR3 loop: CASSWGQNYGYTF. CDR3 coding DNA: TGTGCCAGCAGCTGGGGACAGAACTATGGCTACACCTTC.

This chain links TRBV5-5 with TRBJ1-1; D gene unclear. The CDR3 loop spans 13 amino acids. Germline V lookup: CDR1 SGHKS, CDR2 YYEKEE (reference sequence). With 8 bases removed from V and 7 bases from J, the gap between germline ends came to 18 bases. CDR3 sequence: CASTLSGLGEAFF. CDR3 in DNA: TGTGCCAGTACCCTAAGTGGGCTCGGTGAAGCTTTCTTT.

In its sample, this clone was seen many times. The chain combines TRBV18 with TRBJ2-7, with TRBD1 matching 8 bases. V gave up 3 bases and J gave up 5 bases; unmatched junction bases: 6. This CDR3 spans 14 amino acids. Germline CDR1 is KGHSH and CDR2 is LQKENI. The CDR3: CASSPGQGQDEQYF. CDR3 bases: TGTGCCAGCTCACCCGGACAGGGTCAGGACGAGCAGTACTTC. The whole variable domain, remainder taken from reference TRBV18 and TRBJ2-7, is NAGVMQNPRHLVRRRGQEARLRCSPMKGHSHVYWYRQLPEEGLKFMVYLQKENIIDESGMPKERFSAEFPKEGPSILRIQQVVRGDSAAYFCASSPGQGQDEQYFGPGTRLTVT.

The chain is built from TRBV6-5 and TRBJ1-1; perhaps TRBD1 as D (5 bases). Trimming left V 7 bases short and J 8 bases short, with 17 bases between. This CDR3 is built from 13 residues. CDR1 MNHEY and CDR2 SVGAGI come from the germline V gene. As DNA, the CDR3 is TGTGCCAGCAACTCACCGGGGACTCAAGAAGCTTTCTTT. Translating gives CASNSPGTQEAFF.

The CDR3: CASRPGSGNTIYF. DNA for the CDR3: TGTGCCAGCAGACCAGGCTCTGGAAACACCATATATTTT. The rearrangement links TRBV6-6 to TRBJ1-3; D remains ambiguous. CDR1 and CDR2 (germline): MNHNY, SVGAGI (reference sequence). This CDR3 region has 13 residues. Trimming took off 6 bases at V and 0 bases at J, with 6 bases between the two ends.

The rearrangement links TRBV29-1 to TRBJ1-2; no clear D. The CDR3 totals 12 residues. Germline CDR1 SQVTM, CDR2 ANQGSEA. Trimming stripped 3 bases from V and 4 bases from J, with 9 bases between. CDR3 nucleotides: TGCAGCGTTGAGATAGGGATCTATGGCTACACCTTC. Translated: CSVEIGIYGYTF.

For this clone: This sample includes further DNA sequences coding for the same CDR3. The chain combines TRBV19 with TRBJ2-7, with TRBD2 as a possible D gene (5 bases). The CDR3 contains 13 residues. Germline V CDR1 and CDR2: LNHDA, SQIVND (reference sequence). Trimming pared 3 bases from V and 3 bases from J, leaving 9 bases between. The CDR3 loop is CASSIRTGYEQYF. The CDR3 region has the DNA TGTGCCAGTAGTATTAGGACTGGCTACGAGCAGTACTTC.

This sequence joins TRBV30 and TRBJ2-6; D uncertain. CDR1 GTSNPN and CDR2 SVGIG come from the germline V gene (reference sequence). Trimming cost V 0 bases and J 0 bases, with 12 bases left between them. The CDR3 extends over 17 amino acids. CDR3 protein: CAWSVRPASSGANVLTF. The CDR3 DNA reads TGTGCCTGGAGTGTACGTCCCGCCAGCTCTGGGGCCAACGTCCTGACTTTC.

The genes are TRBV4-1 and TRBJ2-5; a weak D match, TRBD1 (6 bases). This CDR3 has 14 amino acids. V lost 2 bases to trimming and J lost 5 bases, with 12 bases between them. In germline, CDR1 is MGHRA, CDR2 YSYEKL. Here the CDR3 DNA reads TGCGCCAGCAGCCAACAACAGGGACGGGAGACCCAGTACTTC. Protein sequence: CASSQQQGRETQYF.

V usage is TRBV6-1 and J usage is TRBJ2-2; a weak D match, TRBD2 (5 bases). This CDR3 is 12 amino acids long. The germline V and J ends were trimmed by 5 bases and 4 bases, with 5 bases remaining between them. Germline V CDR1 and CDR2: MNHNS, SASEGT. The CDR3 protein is CASSSGTGELFF. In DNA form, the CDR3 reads TGTGCCAGCAGTAGCGGCACCGGGGAGCTGTTTTTT.

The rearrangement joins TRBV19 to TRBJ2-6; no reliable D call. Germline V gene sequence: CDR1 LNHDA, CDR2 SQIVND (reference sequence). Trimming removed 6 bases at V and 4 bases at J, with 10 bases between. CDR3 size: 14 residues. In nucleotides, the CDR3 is TGTGCCAGTAGCGCGATCTCCGGGGCCAACGTCCTGACTTTC. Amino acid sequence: CASSAISGANVLTF.

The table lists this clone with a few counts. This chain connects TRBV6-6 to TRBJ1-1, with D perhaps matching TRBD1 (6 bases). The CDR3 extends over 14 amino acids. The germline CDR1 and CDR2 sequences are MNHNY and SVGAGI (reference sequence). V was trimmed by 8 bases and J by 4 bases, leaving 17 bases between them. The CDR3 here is CASAWKGVGTEAFF. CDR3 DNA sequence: TGTGCCAGCGCCTGGAAGGGGGTAGGCACTGAAGCTTTCTTT.

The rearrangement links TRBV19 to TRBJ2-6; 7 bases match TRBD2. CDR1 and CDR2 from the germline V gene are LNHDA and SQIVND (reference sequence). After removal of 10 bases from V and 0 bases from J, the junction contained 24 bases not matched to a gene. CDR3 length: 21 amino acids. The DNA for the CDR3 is TGTGCCACCGACCCAGGCGGGGGTGGTTGGAGGGGATACTCTGGGGCCAACGTCCTGACTTTC. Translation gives CATDPGGGGWRGYSGANVLTF. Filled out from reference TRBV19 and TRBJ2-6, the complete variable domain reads DGGITQSPKYLFRKEGQNVTLSCEQNLNHDAMYWYRQDPGQGLRLIYYSQIVNDFQKGDIAEGYSVSREKKESFPLTVTSAQKNPTAFYLCATDPGGGGWRGYSGANVLTFGAGSRLTVL.

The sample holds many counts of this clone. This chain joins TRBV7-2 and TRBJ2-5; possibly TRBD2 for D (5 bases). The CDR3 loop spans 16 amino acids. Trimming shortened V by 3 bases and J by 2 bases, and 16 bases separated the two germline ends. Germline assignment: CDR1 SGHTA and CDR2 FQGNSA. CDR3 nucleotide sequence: TGTGCCAGCAGCTTTTGGCTAGCTCCCCAGCAAGAGACCCAGTACTTC. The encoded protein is CASSFWLAPQQETQYF.

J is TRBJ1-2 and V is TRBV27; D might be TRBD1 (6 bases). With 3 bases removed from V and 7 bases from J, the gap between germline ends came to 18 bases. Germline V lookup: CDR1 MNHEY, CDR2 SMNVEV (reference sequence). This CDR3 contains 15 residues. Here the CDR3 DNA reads TGTGCCAGCAGTTTTACCTCGACAGGCACCTCTGGCTACACCTTC. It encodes CASSFTSTGTSGYTF.

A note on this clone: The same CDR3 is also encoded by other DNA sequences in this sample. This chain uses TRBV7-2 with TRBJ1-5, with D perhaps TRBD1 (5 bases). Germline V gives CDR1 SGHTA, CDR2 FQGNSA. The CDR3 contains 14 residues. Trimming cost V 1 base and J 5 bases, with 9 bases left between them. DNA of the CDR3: TGTGCCAGCAGCTTAGGCAGGGTAGATCAGCCCCAGCATTTT. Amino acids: CASSLGRVDQPQHF.